The 20 T cell receptor beta chains presented below share a single source sample, sequenced in a study of control samples from healthy donors and cancer patients. The assay was immunoSEQ multiplex PCR, and TCRdb's table has in-frame clones only and misses some. The sample includes some 130,000 clones, about nine tenths of them seen just once. The sequencing input was blood. These receptor sequences come from a woman aged 45-65 years in good health.

There are a few counts of this clone. Here the CDR3 reads CASSLSRGGSYNEQFF. The CDR3 DNA follows: TGTGCCAGCAGCTTATCCCGCGGGGGGTCCTACAATGAGCAGTTCTTC. The chain combines TRBV7-9 with TRBJ2-1; 8 positions match TRBD2. The CDR3 is 16 amino acids. Germline-derived CDR1 and CDR2 are SEHNR and FQNEAQ (reference sequence). V lost 2 bases, J lost 1 base, and 4 bases stayed unmatched.

This chain connects TRBV20-1 to TRBJ1-2; TRBD1 aligns across 9 bases. The CDR3 sequence is 11 residues long. V lost 6 bases, J lost 6 bases, and 2 bases stayed unmatched. Germline CDR1 DFQATT, CDR2 SNEGSKA (reference sequence). The CDR3 DNA reads as TGCAGTGCCGGGGACAGGGATGGCTACACCTTC. Translated, it gives CSAGDRDGYTF.

The chain is built from TRBV2 and TRBJ1-4; 8 bases are shared with TRBD1. The V gene's germline CDR1 is SNHLY and CDR2 FYNNEI. The CDR3 consists of 14 residues. The J segment lost 4 bases and the V segment lost 7 bases, leaving 5 bases of the junction unmatched. The CDR3 loop is CASNGQGINEKLFF. In DNA, the CDR3 is TGTGCCAGCAATGGACAGGGAATTAATGAAAAACTGTTTTTT.

V and J are TRBV5-1 and TRBJ2-7; 13 bases map to TRBD2. The CDR3 has 15 amino acids. Trimming removed 4 bases from V and 2 bases from J; junction bases left unmatched: 3. Germline CDR1 reads SGHRS; CDR2 reads YFSETQ. CDR3 bases: TGCGCCAGCAGCGGAGGGACTAGCGGGACCTACGAGCAGTACTTC. This translates into CASSGGTSGTYEQYF.

The V gene is TRBV5-6, the J gene TRBJ2-7, with a tentative D call TRBD2 (5 bases). The V gene lost 0 bases and the J gene lost 1 base, with 8 bases spanning the gap. CDR3 size: 14 residues. Germline V gene sequence: CDR1 SGHDT, CDR2 YYEEEE. The chain's CDR3 is CASSLEPGSYEQYF. As DNA, the CDR3 is TGTGCCAGCAGCTTGGAACCGGGGTCCTACGAGCAGTACTTC.

The gene calls are TRBV5-1 and TRBJ1-2; D call uncertain. Germline V gene sequence: CDR1 SGHRS, CDR2 YFSETQ. The CDR3 is 14 amino acids. V lost 0 bases and J lost 1, with 7 bases in between. The CDR3 nucleotides are TGCGCCAGCAGCTTGGATCCCGATAACTATGGCTACACCTTC. As protein: CASSLDPDNYGYTF. Variable domain in full (rest from reference TRBV5-1 and TRBJ1-2): KAGVTQTPRYLIKTRGQQVTLSCSPISGHRSVSWYQQTPGQGLQFLFEYFSETQRNKGNFPGRFSGRQFSNSRSEMNVSTLELGDSALYLCASSLDPDNYGYTFGSGTRLTVV.

This chain uses TRBV2 with TRBJ1-3; 8 nucleotides agree with TRBD1. The CDR3 totals 18 residues. V lost 5 bases and J lost 0; bases outside the gene matches: 12. Germline V CDR1 and CDR2: SNHLY, FYNNEI. This chain's CDR3 is CASSPLDRGAISGNTIYF. CDR3 nucleotides: TGTGCCAGCAGTCCTCTAGACAGGGGAGCTATCTCTGGAAACACCATATATTTT.

In DNA form, the CDR3 reads TGTGCCAGCAGAATAGGACAGTATAATTCACCCCTCCACTTT. Amino acid sequence: CASRIGQYNSPLHF. This rearrangement joins TRBV7-2 to TRBJ1-6; D may be TRBD1 (6 bases). Trimming pared 6 bases from V and 4 bases from J, leaving 10 bases between. The CDR3 runs 14 residues. CDR1 is SGHTA, CDR2 FQGNSA, per germline.

This chain links TRBV11-2 with TRBJ1-4; D gene ambiguous. CDR3 size: 15 residues. The germline V gene has CDR1 SGHAT and CDR2 FQNNGV. The V end was cut by 5 bases, the J end by 5 bases, with 15 bases between. Here the CDR3 reads CASSINSRVNEKLFF. In DNA, the CDR3 is TGTGCCAGCAGCATTAACAGCCGGGTGAATGAAAAACTGTTTTTT.

The chain uses TRBV28 and TRBJ1-5; D might be TRBD1 (5 bases). CDR1 is MDHEN, CDR2 SYDVKM, per germline. Trimming left V 5 bases short and J 8 bases short, with 19 bases between. The CDR3 extends over 15 amino acids. The CDR3 is CASSTPLREGKPQHF. CDR3 bases: TGTGCCAGCAGTACGCCTTTGAGGGAGGGGAAGCCCCAGCATTTT.

This chain connects TRBV12-5 to TRBJ1-6; D not resolved. Trimming took off 6 bases at V and 4 bases at J, with 10 bases between the two ends. Germline V gene sequence: CDR1 LGHNT, CDR2 FRNRAP. The CDR3 sequence is 14 residues long. The CDR3 region is CASGLDGYNSPLHF. The CDR3 DNA is TGTGCTAGTGGCCTGGACGGGTATAATTCACCCCTCCACTTT. Together with reference TRBV12-5 and TRBJ1-6, the CDR3 gives the full variable domain: DARVTQTPRHKVTEMGQEVTMRCQPILGHNTVFWYRQTMMQGLELLAYFRNRAPLDDSGMPKDRFSAEMPDATLATLKIQPSEPRDSAVYFCASGLDGYNSPLHFGNGTRLTVT.

The chain has TRBV7-8 and TRBJ2-1; possibly TRBD1 or TRBD2 for D (5 bases each). In germline, CDR1 is SGHVS, CDR2 FQNEAQ. V was cut by 4 bases and J by 1 base, with 11 bases left in between. The CDR3 totals 15 residues. CDR3 in amino acids: CASSSGRISYNEQFF. The CDR3 DNA reads TGTGCCAGCAGCTCGGGACGGATTTCCTACAATGAGCAGTTCTTC.

This chain connects TRBV7-9 to TRBJ1-1; D is ambiguous. CDR1 is SEHNR and CDR2 is FQNEAQ in the germline V gene (reference sequence). This CDR3 contains 13 residues. Trimming stripped 5 bases from V and 6 bases from J, with 13 bases between. The CDR3 region is CASSANTVPEAFF. DNA of the CDR3: TGTGCCAGCAGCGCGAACACCGTCCCTGAAGCTTTCTTT.

V usage is TRBV19 and J usage is TRBJ2-5, with no clear D. The V gene lost 1 base and the J gene lost 3 bases, with 6 bases spanning the gap. Germline-derived CDR1 and CDR2 are LNHDA and SQIVND (reference sequence). This CDR3 contains 13 residues. CDR3 sequence reads: CASSIGRKETQYF. The CDR3 DNA sequence: TGTGCCAGTAGTATAGGCAGGAAAGAGACCCAGTACTTC.

V and J are TRBV6-5 and TRBJ2-7, with D unclear. V was trimmed by 4 bases and J by 5 bases, leaving 6 bases between them. This CDR3 contains 11 residues. Germline V lookup: CDR1 MNHEY, CDR2 SVGAGI. CDR3 in DNA: TGTGCCAGCAGTTTCTTGGACGAGCAGTACTTC. This codes for CASSFLDEQYF.

In its sample, this clone was seen once. The chain carries TRBV12-3 or TRBV12-4 and TRBJ1-1, with 7 bases that match TRBD1. After removal of 6 bases from V and 10 bases from J, the junction contained 5 bases not matched to a gene. This CDR3 is 11 amino acids long. The CDR3, as DNA: TGTGCCAGCAGCCCAGGGGGGCCAGCTTTCTTT. Translated: CASSPGGPAFF.

The rearrangement uses TRBV2 and TRBJ2-1, with 10 bases lining up with TRBD2. Per germline, CDR1 SNHLY and CDR2 FYNNEI. Trimming removed 2 bases from V and 4 bases from J; junction bases left unmatched: 11. This CDR3 has 18 amino acids. Here the CDR3 reads CASSEQESGRALYNEQFF. CDR3 DNA: TGTGCCAGCAGTGAACAGGAAAGCGGGAGGGCCCTTTACAATGAGCAGTTCTTC.

This chain links TRBV2 with TRBJ2-6; D call uncertain. The germline V and J ends were trimmed by 0 bases and 0 bases, with 15 bases remaining between them. This CDR3 has 19 amino acids. Germline values: CDR1 SNHLY, CDR2 FYNNEI. The CDR3 region is CASSEAPGRMVSGANVLTF. For the CDR3, the DNA is TGTGCCAGCAGTGAAGCGCCGGGCCGTATGGTCTCTGGGGCCAACGTCCTGACTTTC. Supplemented by reference TRBV2 and TRBJ2-6, the full variable domain reads EPEVTQTPSHQVTQMGQEVILRCVPISNHLYFYWYRQILGQKVEFLVSFYNNEISEKSEIFDDQFSVERPDGSNFTLKIRSTKLEDSAMYFCASSEAPGRMVSGANVLTFGAGSRLTVL.

A remark on this clone: The sample has other DNA sequences that encode this CDR3 too. The genes are TRBV5-1 and TRBJ2-6; 8 positions agree with TRBD2. This CDR3 spans 16 amino acids. CDR1 is SGHRS and CDR2 is YFSETQ in the germline V gene. The ends lost 2 bases at V and 1 base at J; junction bases unmatched: 2. The CDR3: CASSLGGGSGANVLTF. The CDR3 region has the DNA TGCGCCAGCAGCTTAGGCGGGGGGTCTGGGGCCAACGTCCTGACTTTC.

The chain links TRBV2 to TRBJ2-1; 9 positions match TRBD2. CDR3 length equals 16 residues. CDR1 SNHLY and CDR2 FYNNEI come from the germline V gene. The V segment lost 3 bases and the J segment 0 bases; nucleotides outside the gene matches: 3. The CDR3 loop reads CASSEGGLASYNEQFF. CDR3 in DNA: TGTGCCAGCAGTGAGGGGGGACTAGCCTCCTACAATGAGCAGTTCTTC.